Detailed here is one TCR beta chain. Its antigen is undetermined. CD45RO-negative, CCR7-selected cells formed the naive CD8 fraction, which excluded terminally differentiated effector memory CD45RA+ cells. This entry is derived from a study of shared clonotypes between healthy human individuals. Trimming cost V 4 bases and J 0 bases, with 20 bases left between them. The CDR3 loop spans 17 amino acids. Germline V gene sequence: CDR1 SGHRS, CDR2 YFSETQ. Profiling relied on immunoSEQ multiplex PCR, and the TCRdb table lists in-frame clones only, not all of them. The table shows some 2,100,000 clones, with 85% to 95% occurring only once. Overall study results and limits: An anticipated effect of sequencing depth on clonotype sharing among donors was recognized. The sharing of 4% to 5.5% of naive CD4 clonotypes was seen across a handful of donors.

The J gene is TRBJ2-7, the V gene TRBV5-1; D is undetermined. The sequencing input was naive CD8+ T cells from PBMCs. The sequence was obtained from a man aged 18-30 years in good health. Some clones in this sample may be carry-over from other donors' samples. In DNA form, the CDR3 reads TGCGCCAGCAGCCCATTCGGCGTTGACGTAAGCTCCTACGAGCAGTACTTC. This encodes CASSPFGVDVSSYEQYF.